This T cell receptor beta chain was documented in a study of naive and memory T cell subsets. Both TRBC1 and TRBC2 were covered by a beta constant-region primer of two equimolar oligonucleotides. TCRdb redid the calling of the UMI-ligation and nested PCR reads with MiXCR, one entry per CDR3 protein. The repertoire holds tens of thousands of distinct CDR3 sequences, with about an eighth as singletons. This clonotype was counted once. What it binds is unknown. Findings and limits, study-wide: In naive cells, over 85% of TCR sequences were seen only once. Gini index rose across naive, CM, EM and EMRA in CD4 and CD8.

Germline values: CDR1 LGHDT, CDR2 YNNKEL (reference sequence). Trimming pared 1 base from V and 2 bases from J, leaving 11 bases between. The CDR3 totals 15 residues. The TCR sequence derives from a human donor in good health. The sequencing sample was made of central memory CD4+ T cells from blood. The chain links TRBV3-1 to TRBJ1-1, with D unclear. CDR3 in DNA: TGTGCCAGCAGCCAAGGGGTAAGGGCTAACACTGAAGCTTTCTTT. Translated, it gives CASSQGVRANTEAFF.